The 18 T cell receptor beta chains below all came from one sample that was sequenced in a study of T cells in Graves' hyperthyroidism and ophthalmopathy. Amplified regions were TCR beta CDR3 sequences from RNA transcripts. The TCR CDR3 was amplified in a first-round RT-PCR using the HTBI primer set. MiXCR, run by TCRdb on the multiplex PCR reads, gives a single entry per CDR3 protein. Of roughly 250,000 distinct CDR3 sequences in the sample, about 14% were seen once. What was sequenced was blood. Receptors originate from a middle-aged woman with Graves' hyperthyroidism that later progressed to Graves' ophthalmopathy.

This chain joins TRBV5-4 and TRBJ2-1; 11 bases map to TRBD2. The CDR3 loop spans 16 amino acids. Germline lookup yields CDR1 SGHNT and CDR2 YYREEE (reference sequence). The V and J ends lost 0 bases and 3 bases, in that order; junction bases with no gene match: 2. CDR3 sequence (DNA): TGTGCCAGCAGCTTGGTAGCGGGAGGGTTCTACAATGAGCAGTTCTTC. Its translation is CASSLVAGGFYNEQFF.

Many counts were recorded for this clonotype. V gene TRBV20-1 combines with J gene TRBJ2-7, with D perhaps being TRBD1 or TRBD2 (5 bases each). This CDR3 comprises 14 residues. The germline V gene has CDR1 DFQATT and CDR2 SNEGSKA (reference sequence). Trimming pared 7 bases from V and 2 bases from J, leaving 18 bases between. The DNA for the CDR3 is TGCAGTGGCGACGGGGACGAACCCCCCTACGAGCAGTACTTC. This sequence encodes CSGDGDEPPYEQYF.

This clonotype was observed a few times. A much more abundant neighbour one base away suggests this may be a read error. Since no conserved phenylalanine or tryptophan closes the CDR3, a read error is the likely cause. The chain employs TRBV3-1 and TRBJ2-5; D gene ambiguous. Trimming pared 4 bases from V and 2 bases from J, leaving 8 bases between. The CDR3 runs to 13 residues. CDR1 LGHDT and CDR2 YNNKEL come from the germline V gene (reference sequence). CDR3 coding DNA: TGTGCCAGCAGCCGAGAATTACAAGAGACCCAGTACCTC. This codes for CASSRELQETQYL.

There are many counts of this clonotype. The chain is built from TRBV6-2 or TRBV6-3 and TRBJ2-3; 11 positions agree with TRBD2. Germline CDR1 and CDR2: MNHEY and SVGEGT. CDR3 length equals 15 residues. Trimming at V came to 6 bases and at J to 4 bases, leaving 6 bases not matched to a gene. In nucleotides, the CDR3 is TGTGCCAGCAGAATAGCGGGAGGGCCCCCAGATACGCAGTATTTT. This translates into CASRIAGGPPDTQYF.

This chain uses TRBV12-3 or TRBV12-4 with TRBJ1-4, with 7 positions matching TRBD1. The length of the CDR3 is 12 residues. J lost 13 bases, V lost 3 bases, and 5 bases had no gene match. In nucleotides, the CDR3 is TGTGCCAGCAGTTTCCCGACAGGGACACTGTTTTTT. It specifies CASSFPTGTLFF.

This clonotype has at least ten counts. This chain joins TRBV10-3 and TRBJ2-2; D is unclear. Germline lookup yields CDR1 ENHRY and CDR2 SYGVKD. The CDR3 runs to 13 residues. V was clipped by 2 bases and J by 8 bases, with 9 bases between them. The CDR3 sequence: CAISERLIGELFF. CDR3 nucleotides: TGTGCCATCAGTGAGCGGCTTATAGGGGAGCTGTTTTTT.

In its sample, this clonotype was seen many times. V usage is TRBV27 and J usage is TRBJ2-3; perhaps TRBD2 as D (6 bases). This CDR3 is 17 amino acids long. Per the germline V gene, CDR1 is MNHEY and CDR2 is SMNVEV (reference sequence). V was clipped by 7 bases and J by 2 bases, with 22 bases between them. CDR3 region: CASTPAGPPKLTDTQYF. The CDR3, as DNA: TGTGCCAGCACGCCGGCGGGACCGCCAAAACTCACAGATACGCAGTATTTT.

In its sample, this clonotype was seen many times. The chain has TRBV12-3 or TRBV12-4 and TRBJ2-1; possible D gene TRBD2, 6 bases. V was clipped by 4 bases and J by 5 bases, with 12 bases between them. CDR3 length: 14 amino acids. The chain's CDR3 is CASSWDGGNNEQFF. In DNA, the CDR3 is TGTGCCAGCAGTTGGGACGGGGGAAACAATGAGCAGTTCTTC.

The chain employs TRBV9 and TRBJ2-3; 12 positions agree with TRBD2. Trimming cost V 4 bases and J 4 bases; bases outside gene matches: 7. The CDR3 length is 16 residues. CDR1 and CDR2 from the germline V gene are SGDLS and YYNGEE. CDR3 in DNA: TGTGCCAGCAGCAGACTAGCGGGAGAAGGGGCAGATACGCAGTATTTT. This codes for CASSRLAGEGADTQYF.

J is TRBJ2-6 and V is TRBV19, with 7 bases identical to TRBD1. The CDR3 runs 20 residues. V lost 1 base to trimming and J lost 2 bases; unmatched junction nucleotides: 14. The germline V gene has CDR1 LNHDA and CDR2 SQIVND (reference sequence). As DNA, the CDR3 is TGTGCCAGTAGTATAGTTGTGACAGGGAGATTGCTCCCTGGGGCCAACGTCCTGACTTTC. Amino acids: CASSIVVTGRLLPGANVLTF.

This clonotype came up many times. The V gene is TRBV12-3 or TRBV12-4, the J gene TRBJ2-5, with D tentatively TRBD2 (5 bases). This CDR3 region has 13 residues. V was clipped by 0 bases and J by 4 bases, with 6 bases between them. CDR3 protein: CASSLAAGETQYF. For the CDR3, the DNA is TGTGCCAGCAGTTTAGCTGCGGGAGAGACCCAGTACTTC.

This clonotype was observed a few times. CDR3 residues: CATNPGQENQPQHF. DNA for the CDR3: TGTGCCACCAACCCGGGACAGGAGAATCAGCCCCAGCATTTT. This chain joins TRBV19 and TRBJ1-5; 8 bases map to TRBD1. V was pared by 10 bases and J by 4 bases, with 9 bases of the junction left unmatched. This CDR3 contains 14 residues. Germline assignment: CDR1 LNHDA and CDR2 SQIVND (reference sequence).

V usage is TRBV4-1 and J usage is TRBJ2-7; D uncertain. The germline V gene has CDR1 MGHRA and CDR2 YSYEKL. V lost 0 bases, J lost 2 bases, and 14 bases lay in between. The CDR3 contains 16 residues. The CDR3 DNA is TGCGCCAGCAGCCAAGACAGTCGGACGGACGCCTACGAGCAGTACTTC. Amino acid sequence: CASSQDSRTDAYEQYF.

At least ten counts were recorded for this clonotype. V is TRBV10-3 and J is TRBJ2-1; D call uncertain. V dropped 4 bases and J dropped 14 bases, with 15 bases sitting between them. The CDR3 is 12 amino acids. Germline loops: CDR1 ENHRY, CDR2 SYGVKD. CDR3 sequence (DNA): TGTGCCATCAGTGTCCCACCAGGTCATAAGTTCTTC. Translated, it gives CAISVPPGHKFF.

The sample holds many counts of this clonotype. The CDR3 bases are TGTGCCAGCAGTTTACGGCGTTGGCCGTTGGAGCTGTTTTTT. This encodes CASSLRRWPLELFF. The chain carries TRBV28 and TRBJ2-2; D not certain. This CDR3 region has 14 residues. Looked up from germline, CDR1 is MDHEN and CDR2 is SYDVKM. Trimming cost V 2 bases and J 10 bases, with 14 bases left between them.

There are many counts of this clonotype. The chain has TRBV20-1 and TRBJ2-7; no definite D call. The V gene's germline CDR1 is DFQATT and CDR2 SNEGSKA (reference sequence). The germline V and J ends were trimmed by 2 bases and 0 bases, with 11 bases remaining between them. The CDR3 loop spans 14 amino acids. CDR3 bases: TGCAGTGCTAGATCGCGCGGCAGCTCCTACGAGCAGTACTTC. Translated: CSARSRGSSYEQYF.

This clonotype was observed a few times. The J gene is TRBJ2-4, the V gene TRBV7-9; the D gene is possibly TRBD2 (6 bases). Germline lookup yields CDR1 SEHNR and CDR2 FQNEAQ (reference sequence). CDR3 length: 12 amino acids. The V gene lost 11 bases and the J gene lost 2 bases, with 10 bases spanning the gap. The CDR3 protein is CAVSGTKNIQYF. As DNA, the CDR3 is TGTGCCGTTAGCGGAACCAAAAACATTCAGTACTTC.

In its sample, this clonotype was seen many times. This chain links TRBV5-1 with TRBJ2-7, with 7 bases identical to TRBD2. There are 16 residues in the CDR3. The ends lost 4 bases at V and 0 bases at J; junction bases unmatched: 10. CDR1 and CDR2 from the germline V gene are SGHRS and YFSETQ. This chain's CDR3 is CASSALGGDYSYEQYF. The CDR3 coding sequence is TGCGCCAGCAGCGCCCTGGGGGGGGACTACTCCTACGAGCAGTACTTC.